This entry features one T cell receptor beta chain sequence. Antigen specificity is unknown. Presence of unique molecular identifiers characterized the TCR beta cDNA libraries. TCRdb ran MiXCR on the PCR reads and lists one entry per CDR3 protein. This table holds 400,000 to 500,000 distinct CDR3 sequences, 30% to 40% found once. V lost 0 bases and J lost 5, with 18 bases in between. This CDR3 spans 17 amino acids. The sample is drawn from a study of post-analysis software for immune sequencing data. The study's findings and limits: TRBV5-6, TRBV5-1 and TRBV20-1 belonged to a set of roughly 5 TRBV segments that were more frequent in patients than controls.

The origin of this receptor is a girl between 2 and 10 years old with multiple sclerosis. The sequenced sample was blood. The V and J genes are TRBV12-3 or TRBV12-4 and TRBJ2-3; D is unclear. Here the CDR3 reads CASSLADRVPLQDTQYF. The CDR3 DNA follows: TGTGCCAGCAGTTTAGCGGATCGGGTCCCCCTCCAAGATACGCAGTATTTT.